Below are 25 T cell receptor beta chains sequenced from a single sample in a study of cytomegalovirus exposure and HLA in healthy donors. A multiplex PCR was run with 60 Vbeta primers and 13 Jbeta primers. The data were produced by immunoSEQ multiplex PCR, yet TCRdb's version contains in-frame clones alone and is incomplete. This specimen shows 100,000 to 150,000 clones; the ten leading clones hold 1.6%. The sequencing sample was made of PBMCs. Receptor source: a woman in her thirties or forties in good health and CMV-seropositive.

The rearrangement links TRBV2 to TRBJ1-4; D is ambiguous. V lost 6 bases and J 6 bases, leaving 8 bases between the germline ends. CDR3 length: 12 residues. Germline V lookup: CDR1 SNHLY, CDR2 FYNNEI. This CDR3 reads CASSPSDEKLFF. In DNA, the CDR3 is TGTGCCAGCAGCCCTTCTGATGAAAAACTGTTTTTT.

The chain links TRBV14 to TRBJ2-2; 8 nucleotides align to TRBD2. The CDR3 spans 15 residues. Germline assignment: CDR1 SGHDN and CDR2 FVKESK. V lost 6 bases, J lost 7 bases, and 10 bases stayed unmatched. The CDR3 DNA reads TGTGCCAGCAGTCCCGCGGCGGGAGGATTCGGGGAGCTGTTTTTT. This encodes CASSPAAGGFGELFF.

J is TRBJ2-3 and V is TRBV9, with 12 bases lining up with TRBD2. CDR1 and CDR2 from the germline V gene are SGDLS and YYNGEE. The CDR3 totals 15 residues. V was pared by 3 bases and J by 4 bases, with 3 bases of the junction left unmatched. CDR3 nucleotide sequence: TGTGCCAGCAGCGCTAGCGGGAGGGCCGCAGATACGCAGTATTTT. Translated, it gives CASSASGRAADTQYF.

V and J are TRBV7-9 and TRBJ2-3, with a weak D call TRBD1 (6 bases). This CDR3 spans 15 amino acids. Germline V gene sequence: CDR1 SEHNR, CDR2 FQNEAQ (reference sequence). The V gene lost 2 bases and the J gene lost 3 bases, with 12 bases spanning the gap. CDR3 sequence reads: CASSLRTGSTDTQYF. In DNA, the CDR3 is TGTGCCAGCAGCTTACGAACAGGGAGTACAGATACGCAGTATTTT.

This sequence joins TRBV30 and TRBJ2-1; D may be TRBD1 (6 bases). There are 11 residues in the CDR3. Trimming cost V 3 bases and J 15 bases, with 15 bases left between them. CDR1 and CDR2 from the germline V gene are GTSNPN and SVGIG (reference sequence). CDR3 DNA: TGTGCCTGGAGCCCCGGGACATGGATGTTCTTC. Protein sequence: CAWSPGTWMFF.

The chain couples TRBV30 to TRBJ2-7; no clear D gene. Trimming took 3 bases from V and 4 from J, leaving 13 bases between them. CDR3 length: 13 residues. CDR1 is GTSNPN and CDR2 is SVGIG in the germline V gene (reference sequence). The chain's CDR3 is CAWRYNGVYEQYF. For the CDR3, the DNA is TGTGCCTGGAGGTACAATGGAGTTTACGAGCAGTACTTC.

The chain links TRBV6-5 to TRBJ2-1, with 8 bases that match TRBD1. V trimming: 0 bases; J trimming: 4 bases; junction bases outside the gene matches: 5. Per germline, CDR1 MNHEY and CDR2 SVGAGI. The CDR3 loop spans 16 amino acids. The CDR3 coding sequence is TGTGCCAGCAGTTACTCGGGGACAGGAGTATACAATGAGCAGTTCTTC. Translated: CASSYSGTGVYNEQFF.

The chain combines TRBV7-2 with TRBJ2-7, with a possible D match to TRBD2 (5 bases). Trimming took 6 bases from V and 5 from J, leaving 11 bases between them. The germline V gene has CDR1 SGHTA and CDR2 FQGNSA. The CDR3 extends over 12 amino acids. The CDR3 DNA is TGTGCCAGCAGAGCCCTAGCAGACGAGCAGTACTTC. It yields the protein CASRALADEQYF.

This chain joins TRBV28 and TRBJ1-1; D is possibly TRBD1 (6 bases). Germline V gives CDR1 MDHEN, CDR2 SYDVKM. The CDR3 runs to 13 residues. Trimming left V 2 bases short and J 5 bases short, with 9 bases between. CDR3 sequence reads: CASSLQGTTEAFF. CDR3 in DNA: TGTGCCAGCAGTTTACAGGGGACGACTGAAGCTTTCTTT.

The chain joins TRBV6-1 to TRBJ2-5, with D perhaps TRBD1 (6 bases). Germline CDR1 and CDR2: MNHNS and SASEGT. The CDR3 covers 13 residues. V was shortened by 5 bases and J by 5 bases, with 12 bases between the two germline ends. CDR3 DNA sequence: TGTGCCAGCAGTCCTGACAGGACCGAGACCCAGTACTTC. Encoded protein: CASSPDRTETQYF.

CDR3 loop: CASSSGNNEQFF. The CDR3 DNA reads TGTGCCAGCTCTTCGGGGAACAATGAGCAGTTCTTC. This chain joins TRBV5-4 and TRBJ2-1; the D gene is possibly TRBD2 (5 bases). CDR1 and CDR2 (germline): SGHNT, YYREEE (reference sequence). V was trimmed by 7 bases and J by 5 bases, leaving 10 bases between them. This CDR3 comprises 12 residues.

The chain couples TRBV28 to TRBJ1-2, with D possibly matching TRBD1 (6 bases). The CDR3 totals 12 residues. CDR1 is MDHEN, CDR2 SYDVKM, per germline. V lost 3 bases, J lost 4 bases, and 6 bases lay in between. CDR3: CASSLTGYGYTF. CDR3 bases: TGTGCCAGCAGTTTGACAGGCTATGGCTACACCTTC.

V and J are TRBV6-1 and TRBJ2-7, with a tentative D call TRBD2 (6 bases). CDR1 is MNHNS, CDR2 SASEGT, per germline. V was cut by 2 bases and J by 5 bases, with 13 bases left in between. The CDR3 totals 14 residues. This CDR3 is CASSEISGVNEQYF. The CDR3 bases are TGTGCCAGCAGTGAAATTAGCGGAGTCAACGAGCAGTACTTC.

The genes are TRBV27 and TRBJ2-1, with TRBD2 matching 10 bases. The J segment lost 5 bases and the V segment lost 6 bases, leaving 10 bases of the junction unmatched. Germline V lookup: CDR1 MNHEY, CDR2 SMNVEV (reference sequence). The CDR3 is 16 residues long. CDR3 loop: CASSFLTSGANNEQFF. CDR3 DNA sequence: TGTGCCAGCAGCTTCCTCACTAGCGGGGCAAACAATGAGCAGTTCTTC.

The rearrangement joins TRBV6-6 to TRBJ2-7; D might be TRBD2 (7 bases). Germline assignment: CDR1 MNHNY and CDR2 SVGAGI (reference sequence). V was shortened by 4 bases and J by 3 bases, with 10 bases between the two germline ends. The CDR3 consists of 13 residues. This chain's CDR3 is CASSWGGLYEQYF. CDR3 bases: TGTGCCAGCAGTTGGGGGGGCCTCTACGAGCAGTACTTC.

The chain couples TRBV7-3 to TRBJ2-7, with 11 bases that match TRBD2. Germline lookup yields CDR1 SGHTA and CDR2 FQGTGA. The CDR3 totals 14 residues. Trimming at V came to 5 bases and at J to 9 bases, leaving 9 bases not matched to a gene. This chain's CDR3 is CASSPTSGNVGQYF. DNA for the CDR3: TGTGCCAGCAGCCCGACTAGCGGGAATGTCGGGCAGTACTTC.

J is TRBJ2-3 and V is TRBV30; D uncertain. Germline CDR1 and CDR2: GTSNPN and SVGIG (reference sequence). Trimming shortened V by 0 bases and J by 0 bases, and 7 bases separated the two germline ends. This CDR3 is 14 amino acids long. CDR3 protein: CAWSVQSSTDTQYF. CDR3 DNA sequence: TGTGCCTGGAGTGTACAGAGTAGCACAGATACGCAGTATTTT. The whole variable domain, filled in from reference TRBV30 and TRBJ2-3, reads SQTIHQWPATLVQPVGSPLSLECTVEGTSNPNLYWYRQAAGRGLQLLFYSVGIGQISSEVPQNLSASRPQDRQFILSSKKLLLSDSGFYLCAWSVQSSTDTQYFGPGTRLTVL.

V and J are TRBV19 and TRBJ2-7; tentatively, D is TRBD2 (6 bases). Looked up from germline, CDR1 is LNHDA and CDR2 is SQIVND (reference sequence). The ends were cut back, 4 bases at V and 2 bases at J, with 9 bases in the middle. The CDR3 length is 13 residues. CDR3 loop: CASSTAGTYEQYF. DNA for the CDR3: TGTGCCAGTAGTACCGCGGGGACCTACGAGCAGTACTTC.

V usage is TRBV7-3 and J usage is TRBJ1-2, with TRBD1 matching over 7 bases. CDR3 size: 15 residues. J was trimmed by 3 bases and V by 5 bases; bases with no gene match: 9. Per the germline V gene, CDR1 is SGHTA and CDR2 is FQGTGA. The CDR3 loop reads CASSLNRGADYGYTF. CDR3 nucleotide sequence: TGTGCCAGCAGCCTCAACAGGGGAGCTGACTATGGCTACACCTTC.

A remark on this clone: Other DNA sequences in this sample translate to the same CDR3. The V and J genes are TRBV7-9 and TRBJ2-3, with a possible D match to TRBD2 (6 bases). V lost 6 bases and J 2 bases, leaving 12 bases between the germline ends. The CDR3 is 14 amino acids. Germline CDR1 and CDR2: SEHNR and FQNEAQ (reference sequence). In DNA form, the CDR3 reads TGTGCCAGCAGTCGTAGCGGAAACACAGATACGCAGTATTTT. Protein: CASSRSGNTDTQYF.

The gene calls are TRBV7-3 and TRBJ2-1; TRBD2 agrees at 15 bases. The J segment lost 5 bases and the V segment lost 4 bases, leaving 9 bases of the junction unmatched. Germline V gene sequence: CDR1 SGHTA, CDR2 FQGTGA. The CDR3 is 18 residues long. CDR3 DNA: TGTGCCAGCAGCTCCCGAACCGGGACTAGCGGGAGGAACAATGAGCAGTTCTTC. It codes for CASSSRTGTSGRNNEQFF.

The gene calls are TRBV29-1 and TRBJ1-1; D gene uncertain. The CDR3 is 13 residues long. The V end lost 3 bases, the J end lost 1 base, and 9 bases lay between the germline ends. CDR1 and CDR2 (germline): SQVTM, ANQGSEA. The CDR3 DNA reads TGCAGCGTTGATCTGGGAGGGAACACTGAAGCTTTCTTT. It translates to CSVDLGGNTEAFF.

The chain joins TRBV6-5 to TRBJ2-5; TRBD2 matches 7 bases. The J call may be mistaken, given a closer DNA end match to TRBJ2-7. This CDR3 contains 14 residues. CDR1 is MNHEY and CDR2 is SVGAGI in the germline V gene. CDR3: CASSPGGGVYEQYF. CDR3 nucleotide sequence: TGTGCCAGCAGCCCCGGGGGAGGGGTCTACGAGCAGTACTTC.

The chain recombines TRBV19 with TRBJ1-1; TRBD1 might be the D (5 bases). The V gene's germline CDR1 is LNHDA and CDR2 SQIVND (reference sequence). V dropped 5 bases and J dropped 6 bases, with 16 bases sitting between them. The CDR3 totals 14 residues. DNA for the CDR3: TGTGCCAGTAGTTTGTCCAGCCAGGGCGCTGAAGCTTTCTTT. It is translated as CASSLSSQGAEAFF.

The chain has TRBV19 and TRBJ1-1; a weak D match, TRBD1 (5 bases). The germline CDR1 and CDR2 sequences are LNHDA and SQIVND (reference sequence). There are 14 residues in the CDR3. V dropped 6 bases and J dropped 4 bases, with 15 bases sitting between them. Here the CDR3 reads CASRGGVGGTEAFF. CDR3 DNA: TGTGCCAGTAGGGGAGGGGTCGGTGGCACTGAAGCTTTCTTT.